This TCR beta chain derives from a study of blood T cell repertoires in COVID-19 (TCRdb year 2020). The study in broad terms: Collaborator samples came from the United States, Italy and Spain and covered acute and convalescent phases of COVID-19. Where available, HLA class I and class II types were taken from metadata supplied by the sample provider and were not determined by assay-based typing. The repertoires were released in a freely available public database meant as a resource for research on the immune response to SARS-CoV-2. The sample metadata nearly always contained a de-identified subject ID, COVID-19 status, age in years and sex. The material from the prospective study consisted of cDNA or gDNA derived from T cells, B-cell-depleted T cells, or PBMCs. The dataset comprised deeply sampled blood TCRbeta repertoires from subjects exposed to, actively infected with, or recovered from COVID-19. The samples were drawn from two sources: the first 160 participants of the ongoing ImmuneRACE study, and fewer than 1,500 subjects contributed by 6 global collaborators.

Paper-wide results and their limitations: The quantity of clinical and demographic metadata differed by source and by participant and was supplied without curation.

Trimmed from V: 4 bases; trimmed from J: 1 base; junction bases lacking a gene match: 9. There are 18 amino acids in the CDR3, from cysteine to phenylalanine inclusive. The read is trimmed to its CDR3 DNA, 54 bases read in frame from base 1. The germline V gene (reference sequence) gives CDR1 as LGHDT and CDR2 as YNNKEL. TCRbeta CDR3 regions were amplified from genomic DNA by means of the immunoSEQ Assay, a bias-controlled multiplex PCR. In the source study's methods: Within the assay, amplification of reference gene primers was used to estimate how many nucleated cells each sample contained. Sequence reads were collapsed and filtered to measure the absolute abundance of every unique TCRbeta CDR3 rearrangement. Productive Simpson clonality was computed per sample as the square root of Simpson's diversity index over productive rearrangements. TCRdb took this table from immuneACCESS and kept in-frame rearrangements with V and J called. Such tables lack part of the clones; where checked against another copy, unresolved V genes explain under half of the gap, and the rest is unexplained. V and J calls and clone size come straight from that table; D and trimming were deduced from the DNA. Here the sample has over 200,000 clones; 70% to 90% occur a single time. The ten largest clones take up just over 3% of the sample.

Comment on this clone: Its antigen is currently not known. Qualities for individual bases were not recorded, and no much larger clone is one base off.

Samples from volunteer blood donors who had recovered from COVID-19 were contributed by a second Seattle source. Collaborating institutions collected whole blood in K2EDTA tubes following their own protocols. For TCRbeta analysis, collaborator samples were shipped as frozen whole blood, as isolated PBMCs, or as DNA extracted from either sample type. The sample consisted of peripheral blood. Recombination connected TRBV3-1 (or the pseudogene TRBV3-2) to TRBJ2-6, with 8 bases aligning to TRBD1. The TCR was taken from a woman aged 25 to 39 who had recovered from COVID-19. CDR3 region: CASSRTQGAVSGANVLTF. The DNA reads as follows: TGTGCCAGCAGCCGGACTCAGGGGGCGGTTTCTGGGGCCAACGTCCTGACTTTC.